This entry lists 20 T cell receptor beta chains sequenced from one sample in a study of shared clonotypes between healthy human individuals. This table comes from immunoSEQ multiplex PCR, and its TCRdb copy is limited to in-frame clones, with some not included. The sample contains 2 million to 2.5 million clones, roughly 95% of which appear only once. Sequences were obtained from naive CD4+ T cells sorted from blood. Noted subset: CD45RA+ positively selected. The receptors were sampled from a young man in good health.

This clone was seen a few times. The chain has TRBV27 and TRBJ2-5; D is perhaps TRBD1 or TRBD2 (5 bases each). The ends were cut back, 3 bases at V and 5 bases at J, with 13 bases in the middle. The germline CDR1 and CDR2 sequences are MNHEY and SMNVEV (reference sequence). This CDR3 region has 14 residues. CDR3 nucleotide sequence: TGTGCCAGCAGTTTCTGGGGGTCCGGGGAGACCCAGTACTTC. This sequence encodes CASSFWGSGETQYF.

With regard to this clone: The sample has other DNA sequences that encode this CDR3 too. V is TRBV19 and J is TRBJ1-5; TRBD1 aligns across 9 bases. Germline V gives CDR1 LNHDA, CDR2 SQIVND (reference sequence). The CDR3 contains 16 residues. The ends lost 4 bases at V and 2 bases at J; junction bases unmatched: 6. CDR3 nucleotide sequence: TGTGCCAGTAGTACGGGACAGGGACGGGGCAATCAGCCCCAGCATTTT. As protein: CASSTGQGRGNQPQHF.

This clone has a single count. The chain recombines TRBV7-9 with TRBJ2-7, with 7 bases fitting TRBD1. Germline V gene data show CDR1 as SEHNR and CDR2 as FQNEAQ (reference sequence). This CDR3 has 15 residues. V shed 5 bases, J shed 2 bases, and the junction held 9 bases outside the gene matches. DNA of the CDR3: TGTGCCAGCAGCCTCTCGACAGGGATAACCTACGAGCAGTACTTC. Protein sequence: CASSLSTGITYEQYF.

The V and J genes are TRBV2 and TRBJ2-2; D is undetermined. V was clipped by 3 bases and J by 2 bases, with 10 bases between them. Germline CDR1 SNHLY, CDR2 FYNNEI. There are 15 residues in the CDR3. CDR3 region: CASSDQAVNTGELFF. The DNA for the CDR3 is TGTGCCAGCAGTGACCAGGCCGTAAACACCGGGGAGCTGTTTTTT.

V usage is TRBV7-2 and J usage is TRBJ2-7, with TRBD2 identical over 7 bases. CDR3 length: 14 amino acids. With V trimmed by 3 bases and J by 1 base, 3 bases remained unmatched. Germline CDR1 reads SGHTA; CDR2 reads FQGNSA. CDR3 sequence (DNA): TGTGCCAGCAGCTTCGGGGGGACTTCCTACGAGCAGTACTTC. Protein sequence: CASSFGGTSYEQYF.

This CDR3 is CASSLSVQNYGYTF. DNA for the CDR3: TGTGCCAGCAGCTTGAGTGTCCAGAACTATGGCTACACCTTC. The chain combines TRBV7-9 with TRBJ1-2; no clear D gene. The CDR3 length is 14 residues. Looked up from germline, CDR1 is SEHNR and CDR2 is FQNEAQ (reference sequence). V was cut by 3 bases and J by 2 bases, with 10 bases left in between.

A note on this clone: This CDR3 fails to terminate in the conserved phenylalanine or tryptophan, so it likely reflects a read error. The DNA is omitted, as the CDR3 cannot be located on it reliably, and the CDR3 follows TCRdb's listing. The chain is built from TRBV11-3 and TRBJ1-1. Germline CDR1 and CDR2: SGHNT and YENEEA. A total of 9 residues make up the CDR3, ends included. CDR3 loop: CASSSHRRG.

This CDR3 is CAWSAGPGGGYTF. DNA of the CDR3: TGTGCCTGGAGTGCTGGGCCGGGGGGAGGCTACACCTTC. The chain recombines TRBV30 with TRBJ1-2; weak D call: TRBD1 (5 bases). Germline CDR1 and CDR2: GTSNPN and SVGIG (reference sequence). Trimming took 1 base from V and 8 from J, leaving 14 bases between them. The CDR3 is 13 amino acids.

CDR3 residues: CASSDSLYMQTQYF. The CDR3 region has the DNA TGTGCCAGCAGTGATAGTTTGTATATGCAGACCCAGTACTTC. J is TRBJ2-5 and V is TRBV2; D is unclear. The germline V and J ends were trimmed by 3 bases and 6 bases, with 14 bases remaining between them. Germline values: CDR1 SNHLY, CDR2 FYNNEI. This CDR3 has 14 amino acids.

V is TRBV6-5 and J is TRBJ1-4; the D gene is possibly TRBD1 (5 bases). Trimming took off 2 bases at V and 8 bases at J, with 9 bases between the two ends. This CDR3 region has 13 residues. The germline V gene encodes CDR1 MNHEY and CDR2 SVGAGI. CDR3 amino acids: CASSYLGTEKLFF. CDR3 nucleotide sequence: TGTGCCAGCAGTTACCTTGGGACGGAAAAACTGTTTTTT.

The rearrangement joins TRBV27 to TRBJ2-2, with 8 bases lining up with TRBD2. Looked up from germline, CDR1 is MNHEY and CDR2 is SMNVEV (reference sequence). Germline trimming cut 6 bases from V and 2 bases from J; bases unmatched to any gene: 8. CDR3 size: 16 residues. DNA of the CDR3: TGTGCCAGCAGCCGATCAACTAGCGGTAACACCGGGGAGCTGTTTTTT. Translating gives CASSRSTSGNTGELFF.

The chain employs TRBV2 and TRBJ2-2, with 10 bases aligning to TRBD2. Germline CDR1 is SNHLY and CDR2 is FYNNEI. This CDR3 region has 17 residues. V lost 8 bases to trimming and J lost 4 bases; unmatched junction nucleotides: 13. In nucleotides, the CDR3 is TGTGCCAGCGGACCCTTTGCTAGCGGGAGAGGCACCGGGGAGCTGTTTTTT. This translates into CASGPFASGRGTGELFF.

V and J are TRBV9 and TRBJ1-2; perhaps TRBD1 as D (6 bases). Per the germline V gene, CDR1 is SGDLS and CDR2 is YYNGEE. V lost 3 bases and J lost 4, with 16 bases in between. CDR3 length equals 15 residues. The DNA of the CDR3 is TGTGCCAGCAGCGGAGGGGCATACAGGGCCTATGGCTACACCTTC. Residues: CASSGGAYRAYGYTF.

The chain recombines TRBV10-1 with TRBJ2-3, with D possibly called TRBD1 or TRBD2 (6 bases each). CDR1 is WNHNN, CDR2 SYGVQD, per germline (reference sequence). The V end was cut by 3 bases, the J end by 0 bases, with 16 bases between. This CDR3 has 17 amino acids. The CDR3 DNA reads TGCGCCAGCAGTGATGTGGGTACGGGGGCCAGCACAGATACGCAGTATTTT. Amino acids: CASSDVGTGASTDTQYF.

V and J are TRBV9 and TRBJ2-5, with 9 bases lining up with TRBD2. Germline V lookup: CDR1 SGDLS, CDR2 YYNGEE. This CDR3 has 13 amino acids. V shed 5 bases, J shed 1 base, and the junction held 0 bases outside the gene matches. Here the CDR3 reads CASRTSGQETQYF. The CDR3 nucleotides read TGTGCCAGCAGGACTAGCGGCCAAGAGACCCAGTACTTC. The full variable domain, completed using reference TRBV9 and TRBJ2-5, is DSGVTQTPKHLITATGQRVTLRCSPRSGDLSVYWYQQSLDQGLQFLIQYYNGEERAKGNILERFSAQQFPDLHSELNLSSLELGDSALYFCASRTSGQETQYFGPGTRLLVL.

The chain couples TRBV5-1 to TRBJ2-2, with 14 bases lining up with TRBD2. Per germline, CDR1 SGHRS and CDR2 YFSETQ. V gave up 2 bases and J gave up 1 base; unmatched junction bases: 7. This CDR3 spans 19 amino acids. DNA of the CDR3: TGCGCCAGCAGCTTAGGGACTAGCGGGAGAGTAAGGAACACCGGGGAGCTGTTTTTT. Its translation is CASSLGTSGRVRNTGELFF.

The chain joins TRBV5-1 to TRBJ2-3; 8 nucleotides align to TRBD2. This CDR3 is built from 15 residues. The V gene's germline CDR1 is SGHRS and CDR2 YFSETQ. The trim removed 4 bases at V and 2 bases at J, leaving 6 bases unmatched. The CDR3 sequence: CASSIPAGATDTQYF. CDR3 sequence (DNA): TGCGCCAGCAGCATTCCAGCGGGGGCCACAGATACGCAGTATTTT. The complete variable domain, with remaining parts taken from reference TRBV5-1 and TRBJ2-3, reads KAGVTQTPRYLIKTRGQQVTLSCSPISGHRSVSWYQQTPGQGLQFLFEYFSETQRNKGNFPGRFSGRQFSNSRSEMNVSTLELGDSALYLCASSIPAGATDTQYFGPGTRLTVL.

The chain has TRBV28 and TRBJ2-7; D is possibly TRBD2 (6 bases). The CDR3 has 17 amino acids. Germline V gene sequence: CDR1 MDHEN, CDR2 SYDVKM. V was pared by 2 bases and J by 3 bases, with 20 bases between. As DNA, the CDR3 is TGTGCCAGCAGTTTAATTTTGGAGACTAGTAGTAACTACGAGCAGTACTTC. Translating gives CASSLILETSSNYEQYF.

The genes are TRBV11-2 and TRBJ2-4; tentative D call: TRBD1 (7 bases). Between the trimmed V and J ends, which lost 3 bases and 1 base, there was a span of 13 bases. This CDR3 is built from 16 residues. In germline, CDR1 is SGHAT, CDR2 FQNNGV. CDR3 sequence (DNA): TGTGCCAGCAGCTTCCACAGGGGACTGGCCAAAAACATTCAGTACTTC. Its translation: CASSFHRGLAKNIQYF.

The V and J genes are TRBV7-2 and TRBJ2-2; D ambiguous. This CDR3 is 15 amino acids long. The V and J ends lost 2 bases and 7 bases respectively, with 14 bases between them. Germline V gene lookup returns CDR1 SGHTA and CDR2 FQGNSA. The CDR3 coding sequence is TGTGCCAGCAGCTTAACGATACCCTCCGGCGGGGAGCTGTTTTTT. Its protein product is CASSLTIPSGGELFF.